This T cell receptor (beta chain) was profiled in a study of shared clonotypes between healthy human individuals. CDR3 length: 15 residues. V was shortened by 5 bases and J by 7 bases, with 18 bases between the two germline ends. Germline V gene data show CDR1 as MNHEY and CDR2 as SMNVEV (reference sequence). Some clones are missing from TCRdb's copy, which holds only in-frame ones; the method was immunoSEQ multiplex PCR. This sample carries around 650,000 clones, around 96% of them seen once, and the ten largest clones take less than 0.12%. Terminally differentiated effector memory CD45RA+ cells were excluded from the naive CD8 cells, which were CD45RO-negative and positively selected for CCR7.

What was sequenced was naive CD8+ T cells sorted from blood. This receptor was identified in a woman aged 25 to 39 in good health. The chain is built from TRBV27 and TRBJ1-5; D is uncertain. In DNA form, the CDR3 reads TGTGCCAGCAGTCCAGGACCGGGAAGTGAACAGCCCCAGCATTTT. Translating gives CASSPGPGSEQPQHF.